This T cell receptor beta chain was found in a study of human T cells and chemical hapten exposure. Whole-study results and caveats: Sensitizing with DPC caused no change in TCRs above 1 in 1000 frequency.

CDR1 and CDR2 (germline): MNHEY, SMNVEV (reference sequence). This CDR3 spans 14 amino acids. V lost 1 base and J 11 bases, leaving 17 bases between the germline ends. Unfractionated whole blood yielded the extracted total RNA. The library gave individual cDNA molecules unique molecular identifiers. TCRdb analysed the 5' RACE reads with MiXCR anew, one entry per CDR3 protein. The table shows approximately 80,000 distinct CDR3 sequences, with approximately 15% occurring only once. On this clonotype itself: Its matching antigen is unknown.

The receptor comes from a female donor in good health. The rearrangement uses TRBV27 and TRBJ1-1; maybe TRBD1 (5 bases). The CDR3 spells CASSLLTGGSGAFF. The CDR3 DNA reads TGTGCCAGCAGTTTATTAACAGGAGGATCGGGGGCTTTCTTT.